One and the same sample provided the 14 T cell receptor beta chains below, sequenced in a study of CD8 T cells in Susac syndrome (dated by TCRdb to the late 2010s). The library was generated by the immunoSEQ multiplex PCR assay. RNA was extracted with the RNeasy kit and roughly 0.45 to 1 ug was reverse transcribed using random hexamers. TCRdb itself trimmed the public reads at Q25 with fastp, ran MiXCR and retained productive beta chains. Each record represents a unique CDR3 protein, reported with the most common genes and DNA among its rows. This sample has about 180,000 distinct CDR3 sequences in its table, and around 94% of those were observed once. Of the sample, 0.085% to 0.1% is held by the ten largest clones. The material sequenced was CD4+ T cells from PBMCs. These receptor sequences come from a human donor with Susac syndrome.

The rearrangement joins TRBV19 to TRBJ1-1; D is unclear. The CDR3 consists of 12 residues. With 6 bases removed from V and 6 bases from J, the gap between germline ends came to 11 bases. Looked up from germline, CDR1 is LNHDA and CDR2 is SQIVND (reference sequence). In DNA form, the CDR3 reads TGTGCCAGTAGCCCCGAGCGGGCTGAAGCTTTCTTT. Translated: CASSPERAEAFF.

This clonotype was picked up a small number of times. In DNA form, the CDR3 reads TGTGCCAGCTCACAAAGCTCTGGGGCCAACGTCCTGACTTTC. This translates into CASSQSSGANVLTF. The chain combines TRBV18 with TRBJ2-6, with D uncertain. CDR3 length: 14 amino acids. Between the trimmed V and J ends, which lost 4 bases and 0 bases, there was a span of 4 bases. Germline V lookup: CDR1 KGHSH, CDR2 LQKENI.

J is TRBJ2-7 and V is TRBV14, with 8 bases matching TRBD1. The CDR3 covers 13 residues. J gave up 5 bases and V 5 bases, and 5 bases lay outside the gene matches. Germline CDR1 reads SGHDN; CDR2 reads FVKESK. In DNA form, the CDR3 reads TGTGCCAGCAGCTATGGACAGGGCGACGAGCAGTACTTC. Protein: CASSYGQGDEQYF.

The V gene is TRBV30, the J gene TRBJ1-4; tentatively, D is TRBD1 (5 bases). Germline assignment: CDR1 GTSNPN and CDR2 SVGIG (reference sequence). This CDR3 contains 13 residues. The V gene lost 2 bases and the J gene lost 5 bases, with 9 bases spanning the gap. The CDR3 sequence is CAWSPGTNEKLFF. In DNA form, the CDR3 reads TGTGCCTGGAGTCCCGGGACCAATGAAAAACTGTTTTTT.

The chain couples TRBV6-2 or TRBV6-3 to TRBJ2-7; D might be TRBD1 or TRBD2, each matching 5 bases. CDR3 length: 17 amino acids. The germline V gene encodes CDR1 MNHEY and CDR2 SVGEGT. Trimming pared 6 bases from V and 0 bases from J, leaving 21 bases between. The CDR3 nucleotides read TGTGCCAGCAGGCCCCCACCCCGGGACCCCAGCTCCTACGAGCAGTACTTC. Its translation: CASRPPPRDPSSYEQYF.

The chain joins TRBV6-6 to TRBJ2-7; tentatively, D is TRBD1 (5 bases). This CDR3 region has 11 residues. Trimming shortened V by 6 bases and J by 9 bases, and 12 bases separated the two germline ends. CDR1 and CDR2 from the germline V gene are MNHNY and SVGAGI (reference sequence). The CDR3 is CASSVREGQYF. The DNA for the CDR3 is TGTGCCAGCAGCGTCAGGGAAGGGCAGTACTTC.

The genes are TRBV29-1 and TRBJ1-1; TRBD1 matches at 11 bases. Trimming at V came to 6 bases and at J to 8 bases, leaving 8 bases not matched to a gene. CDR1 is SQVTM and CDR2 is ANQGSEA in the germline V gene. The CDR3 is made up of 13 amino acids. The CDR3 coding sequence is TGCAGCGTCTCCTCCGGGACAGGGGGAGAAGCTTTCTTT. Translation: CSVSSGTGGEAFF.

The chain combines TRBV15 with TRBJ2-3, with TRBD1 identical over 7 bases. Germline assignment: CDR1 LNHNV and CDR2 YYDKDF (reference sequence). V trimming: 4 bases; J trimming: 2 bases; junction bases outside the gene matches: 6. This CDR3 has 15 amino acids. CDR3 nucleotide sequence: TGTGCCACCAGCACGACAGGGACCCTCACAGATACGCAGTATTTT. Its translation is CATSTTGTLTDTQYF.

The CDR3 nucleotides read TGCAGTGCTGTGACAGCCGATGGCTACACCTTC. This sequence encodes CSAVTADGYTF. The rearrangement uses TRBV20-1 and TRBJ1-2; D is possibly TRBD1 (5 bases). The CDR3 extends over 11 amino acids. Trimming removed 5 bases from V and 6 bases from J, with 10 bases in between. Germline V gene data show CDR1 as DFQATT and CDR2 as SNEGSKA (reference sequence).

The sample holds one count of this clonotype. This chain connects TRBV11-2 to TRBJ2-3; D unclear. Between the trimmed V and J ends, which lost 4 bases and 5 bases, there was a span of 13 bases. The CDR3 length is 14 residues. Germline V CDR1 and CDR2: SGHAT, FQNNGV. In DNA, the CDR3 is TGTGCCAGCAGCTCTTTGCTGGGTAGAGATACGCAGTATTTT. Protein product: CASSSLLGRDTQYF.

This clonotype was seen only once. This chain links TRBV23-1 with TRBJ2-7; 9 bases are a match to TRBD1. TRBV23-1 is an ORF, with its function uncertain. Losses at the gene ends were 3 bases for V and 6 bases for J; bases not matched to a gene: 9. The CDR3 length is 15 residues. The CDR3 here is CASSHPGTGIGEQYF. CDR3 DNA: TGCGCCAGCAGTCATCCCGGGACAGGGATCGGCGAGCAGTACTTC.

This clonotype was counted a single time. CDR3 coding DNA: TGTGCCAGCAGTGACAGAAACGATAATGAAAAACTGTTTTTT. Translated: CASSDRNDNEKLFF. The chain uses TRBV6-2 or TRBV6-3 and TRBJ1-4; a weak D match, TRBD1 (5 bases). Germline V gene sequence: CDR1 MNHEY, CDR2 SVGEGT. The CDR3 extends over 14 amino acids. The V end was cut by 5 bases, the J end by 4 bases, with 11 bases between.

The chain is built from TRBV5-1 and TRBJ1-1; maybe TRBD1 (5 bases). V gave up 8 bases and J gave up 1 base, with 21 bases separating them. The CDR3 covers 16 residues. From germline, CDR1 is SGHRS and CDR2 YFSETQ. CDR3 nucleotide sequence: TGCGCCAGTTTTTCAAAACTGGGGCAGGCGAACACTGAAGCTTTCTTT. Translation gives CASFSKLGQANTEAFF. Supplemented by reference TRBV5-1 and TRBJ1-1, the full variable domain reads KAGVTQTPRYLIKTRGQQVTLSCSPISGHRSVSWYQQTPGQGLQFLFEYFSETQRNKGNFPGRFSGRQFSNSRSEMNVSTLELGDSALYLCASFSKLGQANTEAFFGQGTRLTVV.

This clonotype was seen just once. V is TRBV5-1 and J is TRBJ2-6, with D perhaps assigned TRBD1 or TRBD2 (5 bases each). CDR1 SGHRS and CDR2 YFSETQ come from the germline V gene. Trimming took off 0 bases at V and 4 bases at J, with 14 bases between the two ends. The CDR3 is 17 amino acids. This CDR3 is CASSLADPGTGANVLTF. CDR3 nucleotides: TGCGCCAGCAGCTTGGCTGACCCGGGGACCGGGGCCAACGTCCTGACTTTC.